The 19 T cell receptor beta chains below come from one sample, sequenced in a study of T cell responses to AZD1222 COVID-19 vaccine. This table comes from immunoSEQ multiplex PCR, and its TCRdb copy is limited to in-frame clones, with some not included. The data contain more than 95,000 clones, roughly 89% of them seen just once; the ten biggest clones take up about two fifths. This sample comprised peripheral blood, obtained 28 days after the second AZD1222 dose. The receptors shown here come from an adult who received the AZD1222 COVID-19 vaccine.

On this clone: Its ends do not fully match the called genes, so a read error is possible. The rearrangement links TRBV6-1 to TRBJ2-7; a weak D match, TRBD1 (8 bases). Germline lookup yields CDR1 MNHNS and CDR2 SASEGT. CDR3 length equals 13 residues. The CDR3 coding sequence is TGTGCCAGCATCCCCGCACAGGGGGGGATCCCGAGCTTC. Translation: CASIPAQGGIPSF.

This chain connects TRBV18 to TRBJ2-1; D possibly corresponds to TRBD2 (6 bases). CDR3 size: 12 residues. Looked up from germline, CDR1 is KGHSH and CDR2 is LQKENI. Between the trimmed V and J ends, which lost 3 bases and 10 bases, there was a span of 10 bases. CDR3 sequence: CASSPLDYEQFF. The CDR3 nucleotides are TGTGCCAGCTCACCTCTGGACTACGAGCAGTTCTTC.

The CDR3 is CAWSFAGQGIYGYTF. The CDR3 nucleotides are TGTGCCTGGAGTTTCGCGGGACAGGGGATCTATGGCTACACCTTC. The chain combines TRBV30 with TRBJ1-2; 10 bases align to TRBD1. The CDR3 sequence is 15 residues long. Unmatched junction bases numbered 7, after V lost 2 bases and J lost 4 bases. Germline V lookup: CDR1 GTSNPN, CDR2 SVGIG (reference sequence).

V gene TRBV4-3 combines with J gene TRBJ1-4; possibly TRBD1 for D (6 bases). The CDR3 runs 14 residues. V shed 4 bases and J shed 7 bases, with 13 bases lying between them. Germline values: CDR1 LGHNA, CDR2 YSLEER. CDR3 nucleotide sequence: TGCGCCAGCAGCCGAGGGGTAGGGGGTGAAAAACTGTTTTTT. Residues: CASSRGVGGEKLFF.

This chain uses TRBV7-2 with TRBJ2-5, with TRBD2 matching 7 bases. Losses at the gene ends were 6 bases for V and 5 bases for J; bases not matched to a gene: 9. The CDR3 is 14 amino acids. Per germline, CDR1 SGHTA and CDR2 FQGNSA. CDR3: CASSGGAGGETQYF. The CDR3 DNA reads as TGTGCCAGCAGTGGTGGCGCCGGGGGGGAGACCCAGTACTTC. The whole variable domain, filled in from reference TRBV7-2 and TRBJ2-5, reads GAGVSQSPSNKVTEKGKDVELRCDPISGHTALYWYRQSLGQGLEFLIYFQGNSAPDKSGLPSDRFSAERTGGSVSTLTIQRTQQEDSAVYLCASSGGAGGETQYFGPGTRLLVL.

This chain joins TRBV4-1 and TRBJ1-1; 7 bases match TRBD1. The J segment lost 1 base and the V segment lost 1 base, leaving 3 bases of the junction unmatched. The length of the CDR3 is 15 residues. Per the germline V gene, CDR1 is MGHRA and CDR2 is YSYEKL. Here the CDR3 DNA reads TGCGCCAGCAGCCAAGTAGGGGGCTCGAACACTGAAGCTTTCTTT. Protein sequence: CASSQVGGSNTEAFF.

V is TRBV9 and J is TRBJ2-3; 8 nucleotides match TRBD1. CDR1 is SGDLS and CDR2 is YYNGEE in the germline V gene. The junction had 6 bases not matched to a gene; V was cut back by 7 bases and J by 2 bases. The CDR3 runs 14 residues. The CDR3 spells CASGKTGVTDTQYF. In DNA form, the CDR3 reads TGTGCCAGCGGCAAGACAGGGGTCACAGATACGCAGTATTTT.

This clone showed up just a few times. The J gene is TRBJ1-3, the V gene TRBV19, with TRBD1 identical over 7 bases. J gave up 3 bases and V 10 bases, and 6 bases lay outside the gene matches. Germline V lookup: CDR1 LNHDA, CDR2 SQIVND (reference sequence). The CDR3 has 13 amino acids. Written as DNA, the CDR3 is TGTGCCACCGAACAGGGGAATGGAAACACCATATATTTT. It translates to CATEQGNGNTIYF.

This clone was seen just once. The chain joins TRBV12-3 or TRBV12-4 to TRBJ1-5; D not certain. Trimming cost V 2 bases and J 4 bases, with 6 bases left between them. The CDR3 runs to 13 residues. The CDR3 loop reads CASSLTQNQPQHF. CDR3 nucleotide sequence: TGTGCCAGCAGTTTAACCCAAAATCAGCCCCAGCATTTT.

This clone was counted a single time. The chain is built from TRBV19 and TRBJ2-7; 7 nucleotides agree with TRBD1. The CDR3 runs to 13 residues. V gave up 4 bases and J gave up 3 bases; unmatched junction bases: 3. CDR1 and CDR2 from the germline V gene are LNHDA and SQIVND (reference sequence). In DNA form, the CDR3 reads TGTGCCAGTAGTACCGGGGACAGCTACGAGCAGTACTTC. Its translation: CASSTGDSYEQYF.

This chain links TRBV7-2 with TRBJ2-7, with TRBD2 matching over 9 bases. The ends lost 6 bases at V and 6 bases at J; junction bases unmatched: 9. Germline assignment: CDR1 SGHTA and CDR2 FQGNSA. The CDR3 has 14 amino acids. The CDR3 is CASRGSLAGSEQYF. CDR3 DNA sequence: TGTGCCAGCAGAGGATCTCTAGCGGGAAGCGAGCAGTACTTC.

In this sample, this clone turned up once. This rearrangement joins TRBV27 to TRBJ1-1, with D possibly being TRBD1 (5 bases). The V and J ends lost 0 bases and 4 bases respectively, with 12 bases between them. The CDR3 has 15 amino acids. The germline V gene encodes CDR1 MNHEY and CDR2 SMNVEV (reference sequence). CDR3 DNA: TGTGCCAGCAGTTTATCGGGGCCATTGATCACTGAAGCTTTCTTT. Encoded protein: CASSLSGPLITEAFF.

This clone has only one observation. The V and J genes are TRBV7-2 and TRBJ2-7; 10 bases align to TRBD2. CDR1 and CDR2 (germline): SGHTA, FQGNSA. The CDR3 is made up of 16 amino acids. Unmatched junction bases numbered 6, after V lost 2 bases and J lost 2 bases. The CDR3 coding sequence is TGTGCCAGCAGCTTACGGATAGCGGGAGGCACCTACGAGCAGTACTTC. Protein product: CASSLRIAGGTYEQYF.

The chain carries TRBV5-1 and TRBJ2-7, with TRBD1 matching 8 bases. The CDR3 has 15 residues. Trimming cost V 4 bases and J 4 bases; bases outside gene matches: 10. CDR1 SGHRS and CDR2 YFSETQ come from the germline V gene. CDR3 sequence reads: CASSRTPGQDYEQYF. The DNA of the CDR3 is TGCGCCAGCAGCAGGACACCGGGACAGGATTACGAGCAGTACTTC.

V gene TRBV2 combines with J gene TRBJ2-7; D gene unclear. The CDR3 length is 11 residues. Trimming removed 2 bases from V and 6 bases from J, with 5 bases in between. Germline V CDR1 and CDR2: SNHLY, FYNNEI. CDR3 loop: CASSERSEQYF. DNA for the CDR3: TGTGCCAGCAGTGAACGGAGCGAGCAGTACTTC.

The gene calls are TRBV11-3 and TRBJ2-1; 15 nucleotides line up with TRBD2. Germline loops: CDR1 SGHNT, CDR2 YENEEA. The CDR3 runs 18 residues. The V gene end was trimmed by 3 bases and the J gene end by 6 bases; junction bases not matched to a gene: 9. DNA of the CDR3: TGTGCCAGCAGCTTCGGGCGGTGGGGACTAGCGGGAGGCAATGAGCAGTTCTTC. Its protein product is CASSFGRWGLAGGNEQFF.

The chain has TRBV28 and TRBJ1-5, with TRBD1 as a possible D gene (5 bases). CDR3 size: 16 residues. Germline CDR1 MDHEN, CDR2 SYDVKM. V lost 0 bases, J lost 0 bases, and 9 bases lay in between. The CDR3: CASSLWDTSSNQPQHF. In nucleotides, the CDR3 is TGTGCCAGCAGTTTATGGGACACCTCTAGCAATCAGCCCCAGCATTTT.

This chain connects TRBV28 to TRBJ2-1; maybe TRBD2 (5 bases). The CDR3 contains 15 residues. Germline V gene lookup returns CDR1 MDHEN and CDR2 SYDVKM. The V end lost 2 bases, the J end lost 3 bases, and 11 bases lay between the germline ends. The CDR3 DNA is TGTGCCAGCAGTTTAGGAGGAAAACACTACAATGAGCAGTTCTTC. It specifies CASSLGGKHYNEQFF.

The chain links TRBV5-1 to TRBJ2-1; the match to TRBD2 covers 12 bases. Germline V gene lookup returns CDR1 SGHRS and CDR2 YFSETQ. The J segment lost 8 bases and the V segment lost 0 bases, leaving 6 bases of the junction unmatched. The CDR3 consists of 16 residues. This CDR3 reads CASSLGWTSGMDEQFF. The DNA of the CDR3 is TGCGCCAGCAGCTTGGGTTGGACTAGCGGGATGGATGAGCAGTTCTTC.